This T cell receptor (beta chain) was recorded in a study of T cells after posttransplantation cyclophosphamide. Study conclusions and caveats: Tissue-infiltrating T cells from skin or gut overlapped little with blood T cells. Donor-recipient repertoire similarity was low at 1-2 months, rising over year one.

TCRdb's table, derived via immunoSEQ multiplex PCR, lists solely in-frame clones and lacks some. The table records about 31,000 clones, just over 90% of them present only once. This clone showed up just once. The antigen remains undetermined. The naive gate required viable CD3+CD4+ or CD3+CD8+ cells with CCR7+CD45RA+CD45RO-CD95-CD27+CD28+ phenotype. This related bone marrow graft donor gave peripheral blood on the day of marrow donation. The clonotype originates from a woman aged 55-69 years in good health, CMV-negative, and a related stem cell transplant donor. The sample consisted of naive CD4+ T cells sorted from PBMCs.

DNA of the CDR3: TGTGCCAGCAGCTTAGAAAGGGCAGGGGCCTATAGCAATCAGCCCCAGCATTTT. This codes for CASSLERAGAYSNQPQHF. V and J are TRBV7-6 and TRBJ1-5, with a tentative D call TRBD1 (6 bases). V lost 1 base and J lost 0, with 16 bases in between. The CDR3 extends over 18 amino acids. From germline, CDR1 is SGHVS and CDR2 FNYEAQ.